The next 21 T cell receptor beta chains were all read from a single sample in a study of T cells in localized non-small cell lung cancer. Sequenced by immunoSEQ multiplex PCR; TCRdb stores in-frame clones only, minus some. The sample comprises fewer than 45,000 clones, 75% to 90% of which are singletons, and almost 6.5% rests with the top ten. The material was peripheral blood, obtained before any cancer treatment. The receptors here all came from a man aged 35 to 70 with stage I lung adenocarcinoma.

The chain links TRBV9 to TRBJ2-3; 7 bases are a match to TRBD2. CDR1 is SGDLS, CDR2 YYNGEE, per germline. The CDR3 consists of 13 residues. V was clipped by 0 bases and J by 13 bases; unmatched bases: 8. The CDR3 DNA sequence: TGTGCCAGCAGCGTAGGGGTGAGAAGCGGGAAGTATTTT. Its translation is CASSVGVRSGKYF.

This clone has only one observation. V and J are TRBV5-4 and TRBJ2-1, with D hard to call. The CDR3 consists of 16 residues. The V end lost 0 bases, the J end lost 0 bases, and 10 bases lay between the germline ends. CDR1 and CDR2 (germline): SGHNT, YYREEE (reference sequence). CDR3 protein: CASSLEGSSSYNEQFF. CDR3 coding DNA: TGTGCCAGCAGCTTGGAGGGAAGTAGCTCCTACAATGAGCAGTTCTTC.

The gene calls are TRBV28 and TRBJ1-3; 7 nucleotides align to TRBD1. Trimming at V came to 6 bases and at J to 4 bases, leaving 6 bases not matched to a gene. The CDR3 runs 14 residues. Germline-derived CDR1 and CDR2 are MDHEN and SYDVKM. The CDR3 nucleotides read TGTGCCAGCAGACCAGGGGGACAGGGAAACACCATATATTTT. Protein: CASRPGGQGNTIYF. Full variable domain (outside the CDR3, taken from reference TRBV28 and TRBJ1-3): DVKVTQSSRYLVKRTGEKVFLECVQDMDHENMFWYRQDPGLGLRLIYFSYDVKMKEKGDIPEGYSVSREKKERFSLILESASTNQTSMYLCASRPGGQGNTIYFGEGSWLTVV.

This chain's CDR3 is CASSLDTGRPLRDTQYF. The CDR3 nucleotides read TGTGCCAGCAGTCTGGACACCGGACGACCTCTACGGGATACGCAGTATTTT. The chain combines TRBV7-9 with TRBJ2-3, with D possibly matching TRBD1 (5 bases). The length of the CDR3 is 17 residues. Germline V gene lookup returns CDR1 SEHNR and CDR2 FQNEAQ (reference sequence). Trimming cost V 6 bases and J 6 bases, with 25 bases left between them.

This chain uses TRBV5-1 with TRBJ2-7; D gene uncertain. The germline V gene encodes CDR1 SGHRS and CDR2 YFSETQ. Trimming removed 7 bases at V and 7 bases at J, with 21 bases between. The CDR3 sequence is 14 residues long. The CDR3 region is CASYPGLAPREQYF. The CDR3 bases are TGCGCCAGCTACCCCGGGCTGGCCCCAAGAGAGCAGTACTTC.

This clone was picked up one time. The chain is built from TRBV18 and TRBJ1-1, with 7 nucleotides matching TRBD1. Germline V gene data show CDR1 as KGHSH and CDR2 as LQKENI. Trimming took 1 base from V and 1 from J; bases not matched to a gene: 3. CDR3 length: 15 residues. CDR3 sequence reads: CASSPQWTGNTEAFF. The CDR3 coding sequence is TGTGCCAGCTCACCACAATGGACAGGGAACACTGAAGCTTTCTTT.

This chain connects TRBV27 to TRBJ1-1; 9 bases are shared with TRBD1. J gave up 3 bases and V 3 bases, and 5 bases lay outside the gene matches. CDR1 is MNHEY, CDR2 SMNVEV, per germline (reference sequence). The CDR3 is made up of 15 amino acids. The CDR3 here is CASSFTGGADTEAFF. The CDR3 DNA reads as TGTGCCAGCAGTTTTACAGGGGGCGCGGACACTGAAGCTTTCTTT.

This clone was detected only once. This chain connects TRBV27 to TRBJ2-3; D gene ambiguous. The length of the CDR3 is 12 residues. V gave up 0 bases and J gave up 5 bases, with 3 bases separating them. In germline, CDR1 is MNHEY, CDR2 SMNVEV (reference sequence). This CDR3 reads CASSLSRDTQYF. CDR3 in DNA: TGTGCCAGCAGTTTATCGAGAGATACGCAGTATTTT.

CDR3 loop: CARRGGTEGGPHGELFF. DNA for the CDR3: TGCGCCAGGAGGGGGGGTACGGAGGGAGGGCCCCACGGGGAGCTGTTTTTT. V is TRBV10-1 and J is TRBJ2-2; D may be TRBD2 (7 bases). Trimming cost V 9 bases and J 7 bases, with 27 bases left between them. The CDR3 is made up of 17 amino acids. Germline V gene lookup returns CDR1 WNHNN and CDR2 SYGVQD (reference sequence).

V usage is TRBV7-3 and J usage is TRBJ2-3; TRBD2 might be the D (5 bases). Trimming pared 0 bases from V and 1 base from J, leaving 8 bases between. The CDR3 is made up of 15 amino acids. Germline assignment: CDR1 SGHTA and CDR2 FQGTGA. The CDR3 loop is CASSLTKLGTDTQYF. As DNA, the CDR3 is TGTGCCAGCAGCTTAACTAAACTAGGCACAGATACGCAGTATTTT.

The chain joins TRBV7-2 to TRBJ1-2; 8 bases are a match to TRBD1. The V gene end was trimmed by 6 bases and the J gene end by 5 bases; junction bases not matched to a gene: 5. This CDR3 has 13 residues. Germline CDR1 reads SGHTA; CDR2 reads FQGNSA. Written as DNA, the CDR3 is TGTGCCAGCAGTTGGGACAGGAGATATGGCTACACCTTC. This encodes CASSWDRRYGYTF.

This rearrangement joins TRBV5-1 to TRBJ1-1, with D maybe TRBD1 (6 bases). V was shortened by 9 bases and J by 1 base, with 19 bases between the two germline ends. Germline V lookup: CDR1 SGHRS, CDR2 YFSETQ. CDR3 length equals 15 residues. CDR3 nucleotide sequence: TGCGCCACCCGGGGGGGACAAGTGCCGAACACTGAAGCTTTCTTT. Its translation: CATRGGQVPNTEAFF.

J is TRBJ2-5 and V is TRBV5-1; D possibly matches TRBD1 or TRBD2 (5 bases each). This CDR3 spans 13 amino acids. V was trimmed by 7 bases and J by 5 bases, leaving 15 bases between them. Germline V CDR1 and CDR2: SGHRS, YFSETQ. The CDR3 reads CASSGTHGETQYF. The CDR3 DNA reads as TGCGCCAGCTCCGGGACCCATGGGGAGACCCAGTACTTC.

This clone turned up a few times. The rearrangement links TRBV5-1 to TRBJ2-1; D is possibly TRBD1 or TRBD2 (5 bases each). The CDR3 loop spans 14 amino acids. The V gene's germline CDR1 is SGHRS and CDR2 YFSETQ. V lost 2 bases, J lost 6 bases, and 12 bases lay in between. In nucleotides, the CDR3 is TGCGCCAGCAGCTTTGGGGGAATAAGCAATGAGCAGTTCTTC. The encoded protein is CASSFGGISNEQFF. The whole variable domain, filled in from reference TRBV5-1 and TRBJ2-1, reads KAGVTQTPRYLIKTRGQQVTLSCSPISGHRSVSWYQQTPGQGLQFLFEYFSETQRNKGNFPGRFSGRQFSNSRSEMNVSTLELGDSALYLCASSFGGISNEQFFGPGTRLTVL.

The rearrangement links TRBV7-9 to TRBJ2-2, with D uncertain. This CDR3 is built from 14 residues. Trimming took 3 bases from V and 2 from J, leaving 7 bases between them. The germline CDR1 and CDR2 sequences are SEHNR and FQNEAQ (reference sequence). The CDR3 bases are TGTGCCAGCAGCTTCGGAAGTAACACCGGGGAGCTGTTTTTT. Its translation is CASSFGSNTGELFF.

The chain is built from TRBV4-3 and TRBJ2-6, with D tentatively TRBD1 (7 bases). This CDR3 is built from 20 residues. V was clipped by 4 bases and J by 0 bases, with 22 bases between them. The germline V gene encodes CDR1 LGHNA and CDR2 YSLEER. The CDR3 coding sequence is TGCGCCAGCAGCCTTACACGCCTCGGAGGGGGCTCCTCTGGGGCCAACGTCCTGACTTTC. Translation gives CASSLTRLGGGSSGANVLTF.

The chain recombines TRBV28 with TRBJ2-2; 14 nucleotides line up with TRBD2. Germline CDR1 is MDHEN and CDR2 is SYDVKM. The CDR3 consists of 15 residues. V dropped 8 bases and J dropped 1; count of bases not matched to a gene: 0. The CDR3 loop reads CASGTSGRNTGELFF. In DNA, the CDR3 is TGTGCCAGCGGGACTAGCGGGAGGAACACCGGGGAGCTGTTTTTT. The whole variable domain, filled in from reference TRBV28 and TRBJ2-2, reads DVKVTQSSRYLVKRTGEKVFLECVQDMDHENMFWYRQDPGLGLRLIYFSYDVKMKEKGDIPEGYSVSREKKERFSLILESASTNQTSMYLCASGTSGRNTGELFFGEGSRLTVL.

This clone came up a few times. In the same sample, other DNA sequences code for this CDR3. The chain links TRBV19 to TRBJ1-2; 9 nucleotides line up with TRBD1. Germline V gene data show CDR1 as LNHDA and CDR2 as SQIVND (reference sequence). After removal of 6 bases from V and 4 bases from J, the junction contained 3 bases not matched to a gene. CDR3 length: 13 amino acids. DNA for the CDR3: TGTGCCAGTAGCCCGACAGGGGGCTATGGCTACACCTTC. Its translation: CASSPTGGYGYTF.

The chain couples TRBV28 to TRBJ2-5, with 11 bases identical to TRBD2. Germline-derived CDR1 and CDR2 are MDHEN and SYDVKM. J was trimmed by 5 bases and V by 1 base; bases with no gene match: 6. CDR3 size: 16 residues. The CDR3 loop reads CASSLFSGRASETQYF. DNA of the CDR3: TGTGCCAGCAGTTTATTTAGCGGGAGGGCCTCTGAGACCCAGTACTTC.

J is TRBJ2-7 and V is TRBV14; D is perhaps TRBD1 or TRBD2 (5 bases each). V was trimmed by 0 bases and J by 7 bases, leaving 13 bases between them. The CDR3 has 14 residues. The germline CDR1 and CDR2 sequences are SGHDN and FVKESK. The CDR3 loop reads CASSQEVGVVEQYF. In DNA form, the CDR3 reads TGTGCCAGCAGCCAAGAGGTGGGGGTCGTGGAGCAGTACTTC.

The chain recombines TRBV6-1 with TRBJ2-7; D could derive from TRBD1 or TRBD2 (5 bases each). The germline gives CDR1 MNHNS, CDR2 SASEGT. Trimming stripped 5 bases from V and 4 bases from J, with 12 bases between. This CDR3 has 13 residues. The CDR3, as DNA: TGTGCCAGCAGTTGGGGACCGCGATACGAGCAGTACTTC. Amino acid sequence: CASSWGPRYEQYF.